The rows below give T cell receptor beta chains drawn from one sample of a study of blood T cell repertoires in COVID-19. Assay: immunoSEQ multiplex PCR; the TCRdb copy retains only in-frame clones and omits some. The sample shows about 200,000 clones, about 84% of them seen only once. Sequenced sample: PBMCs or T cells enriched from blood (not recorded which). These receptors were obtained from a man aged 40-49 years with acute COVID-19. Each CDR3 is given with its conserved first and last residue. D genes are given only for firm matches. Part of the rows lack a size; the others show once, few, many or a class for expanded clones.

d_call j_call clone_size v_call cdr3_nt cdr3_aa
- TRBJ2-2 few TRBV7-3 TGTGCCAGCAGCTTTCGCGGGACAGAATACACCGGGGAGCTGTTTTTT CASSFRGTEYTGELFF
- TRBJ2-7 - TRBV27 TGTGCCAGCAGAAGGAAGACAGAAAGCTCCTACGAGCAGTACTTC CASRRKTESSYEQYF
TRBD1 TRBJ2-3 - TRBV6-5 TGTGCCAGCAGCCGGGACAGGGTCCCAGATACGCAGTATTTT CASSRDRVPDTQYF
TRBD2 TRBJ2-3 - TRBV6-5 TGTGCCAGCAGCCGGACGGGGGGAGATACGCAGTATTTT CASSRTGGDTQYF
TRBD1 TRBJ1-3 - TRBV19 TGTGCCAAGACAGGGGCCTCTGGAAACACCATATATTTT CAKTGASGNTIYF
TRBD2 TRBJ2-1 - TRBV15 TGTGCCACCAGCAGAGATAGTGCGGGAGAAGCCTATGAGCAGTTCTTC CATSRDSAGEAYEQFF
- TRBJ2-1 - TRBV29-1 TGCAGCGTTGAAGGGTGGGCGGAGGGCTCCTACAATGAGCAGTTCTTC CSVEGWAEGSYNEQFF
TRBD2 TRBJ2-7 - TRBV5-1 TGCGCCAGCAGCCCGGGGGGGCGGGACGAGCAGTACTTC CASSPGGRDEQYF
TRBD1 TRBJ1-1 - TRBV10-3 TGTGCCATCAACCAGGGACAGCAGACGGTCACTGAAGCTTTCTTT CAINQGQQTVTEAFF
TRBD2 TRBJ2-7 - TRBV5-1 TGCGCCAGCAGCCGGAGGGGACTAGCAGACGAGCAGTACTTC CASSRRGLADEQYF
- TRBJ2-6 - TRBV24-1 TGTGCCACCAGTGATTCCAGTTCTGGGGCCAACGTCCTGACTTTC CATSDSSSGANVLTF
- TRBJ1-2 - TRBV7-9 TGTGCCAGCAGCTTTAAAACAGCTGCCGATGGCTACACCTTC CASSFKTAADGYTF
- TRBJ1-2 few TRBV5-6 TGTGCCAGCAGCCTAAAGACATCTAACTATGGCTACACCTTC CASSLKTSNYGYTF
- TRBJ1-1 - TRBV29-1 TGCAGCGCCAACAGGGTTATGAACACTGAAGCTTTCTTT CSANRVMNTEAFF
- TRBJ2-7 - TRBV1 TGCACCAGCAGCCAAGTTCGAGGATTTGGGTACGAGCAGTACTTC CTSSQVRGFGYEQYF
TRBD2 TRBJ2-7 - TRBV30 TGTGCCTCGGGACTAGCGGGACCCTACGAGCAGTACTTC CASGLAGPYEQYF
- TRBJ2-7 once TRBV29-1 TGCAGCGTTTCCCTTTTGGGGGGAGAGCAGTACTTC CSVSLLGGEQYF
- TRBJ2-6 - TRBV2 TGTGCCAGCAATGATGGGGGCATCTCTGGGGCCAACGTCCTGACTTTC CASNDGGISGANVLTF
TRBD1 TRBJ1-4 - TRBV5-4 TGTGCCCCAGGGGGCATAACTAATGAAAAACTGTTTTTT CAPGGITNEKLFF
- TRBJ1-2 few TRBV27 TGTGCCAGCAGGGCAGGGCCCTATGGCTACACCTTC CASRAGPYGYTF
- TRBJ2-3 - TRBV7-3 TGTGCCAGCAGCCCCCAGACTTACACAGATACGCAGTATTTT CASSPQTYTDTQYF
TRBD2 TRBJ2-1 - TRBV7-3 TGTGCCAGCAGCTTAAAGCCTAGCGGGAGGTCCCGTGAGCAGTTCTTC CASSLKPSGRSREQFF
TRBD2 TRBJ2-5 - TRBV5-4 TGTGCCAGCAGCTTGGGACTAGCGGCTCAAGAGACCCAGTACTTC CASSLGLAAQETQYF
TRBD1 TRBJ1-2 - TRBV9 TGTGCCAGCAGGTTTACAGGGGGCGGGATGTATGGCTACACCTTC CASRFTGGGMYGYTF
- TRBJ2-3 many TRBV4-2 TGTGCCAGCAGCCTCGGCGACGGCGGTGGCACAGATACGCAGTATTTT CASSLGDGGGTDTQYF
- TRBJ2-7 - TRBV12-3/TRBV12-4 TGTGCCAGCAGCCTGGATTCCGGGGTGCAGTACTTC CASSLDSGVQYF
- TRBJ1-2 once TRBV20-1 TGCAGTGCTAGTCTATCCCGAAGAGGTGGCTACACCTTC CSASLSRRGGYTF
- TRBJ1-1 - TRBV5-6 TGTGCCAGCAGCTTGGTTGGGAGTCGGGCTTTCTTT CASSLVGSRAFF
TRBD2 TRBJ2-1 - TRBV5-1 TGCGCCAGCAGTCCGGGACTAGCGGGAGGATACAATGAGCAGTTCTTC CASSPGLAGGYNEQFF
- TRBJ2-7 - TRBV28 TGTGCCAGCAGCCCCGTTGGCGGTGGCAGGGCCTACGAGCAGTACTTC CASSPVGGGRAYEQYF
- TRBJ2-3 - TRBV7-3 TGTGCCAGCAGCCCACGGACGGGAGTAAGAGATACGCAGTATTTT CASSPRTGVRDTQYF
TRBD1 TRBJ1-2 - TRBV6-5 TGTGCCACCGCCAGGGGGGATGGCTACACCTTC CATARGDGYTF
TRBD1 TRBJ2-3 once TRBV7-3 TGTGCCAGCAGCCAAGGGACAGAAACAGATACGCAGTATTTT CASSQGTETDTQYF
- TRBJ1-6 - TRBV28 TGTGCCAGCACCCAAGCGGAGGGGTATTCACCCCTCCACTTT CASTQAEGYSPLHF
- TRBJ1-1 - TRBV9 TGTGCCAGCAGCGTAGGTGGCATAAAGAACACTGAAGCTTTCTTT CASSVGGIKNTEAFF
- TRBJ2-7 - TRBV4-1 TGCGCCAGCAGCCAAGATATGTCCTACGGGACAATAGACTACGAGCAGTACTTC CASSQDMSYGTIDYEQYF
- TRBJ2-1 - TRBV19 TGTGCCAGTAGTATCCCCGGCGGCGTGGGAGTTAATGAGCAGTTCTTC CASSIPGGVGVNEQFF
- TRBJ1-1 - TRBV12-3/TRBV12-4 TGTGCCAGCAGTTTGACAGCAAACACTGAAGCTTTCTTT CASSLTANTEAFF
TRBD1 TRBJ1-2 - TRBV7-2 TGTGCCAGCAGCTTAAGGGGGCAGGTGTTAGACTACACCTTC CASSLRGQVLDYTF
TRBD2 TRBJ2-2 - TRBV2 TGTGCCAGCGCGGCGGGAGGGCCGGGGACCGGGGAGCTGTTTTTT CASAAGGPGTGELFF
TRBD2 TRBJ2-7 - TRBV27 TGTGCCAGCAGTATTAGCGGGAGCTACGAGCAGTACTTC CASSISGSYEQYF
TRBD1 TRBJ2-4 - TRBV10-2 TGCGCCACCAAGGCTGGGACAGGGGTGAACATTCAGTACTTC CATKAGTGVNIQYF
TRBD1 TRBJ1-1 - TRBV5-4 TGTGCCAGCAGCTTGGGAGGGGCCCAGGGGGCTGAAGCTTTCTTT CASSLGGAQGAEAFF
TRBD1 TRBJ2-2 - TRBV29-1 TGCAGCGTTGAACTGACAGGGGTCTTCTCCGGGGAGCTGTTTTTT CSVELTGVFSGELFF
- TRBJ1-5 once TRBV24-1 TGTGCCACCAGTGTTCAGGGAAATCAGCCCCAGCATTTT CATSVQGNQPQHF
- TRBJ1-3 - TRBV19 TGTGCCAGTAGACAGTACTCTGGAAACACCATATATTTT CASRQYSGNTIYF
TRBD2 TRBJ2-2 once TRBV6-2/TRBV6-3 TGTGCCAGCAGTCAACCTAGCGGGACGAACACCGGGGAGCTGTTTTTT CASSQPSGTNTGELFF
- TRBJ2-7 - TRBV19 TGTGCCAGTAGTATGAAAGGGAAGGAGGCCTACGAGCAGTACTTC CASSMKGKEAYEQYF
TRBD2 TRBJ2-5 - TRBV6-2/TRBV6-3 TGTGCCAGCAGTTACGGGCTAGCGGGAGTTGGGGAGACCCAGTACTTC CASSYGLAGVGETQYF
- TRBJ1-1 - TRBV6-5 TGTGCCAGCAGTTACCCTCCTCGAGGGAACACTGAAGCTTTCTTT CASSYPPRGNTEAFF
- TRBJ1-1 - TRBV20-1 TGCAGTGCTGCGGACAGACCATACGCTTTCTTT CSAADRPYAFF
- TRBJ2-7 - TRBV9 TGTGCCAGCAGCGTAGCTGGCGGGACCTCCTACGAGCAGTACTTC CASSVAGGTSYEQYF
- TRBJ2-2 - TRBV3-1/TRBV3-2 TGTGCCAGCAGCCGACTCGGGGCGAACACCGGGGAGCTGTTTTTT CASSRLGANTGELFF
- TRBJ1-1 - TRBV2 TGTGCCAGCAGTCAAGAGGACAGAATGAACACTGAAGCTTTCTTT CASSQEDRMNTEAFF
- TRBJ2-2 - TRBV10-1 TGCGCCAGCAGTGAGTCGAGGGGGAGCACCGGGGAGCTGTTTTTT CASSESRGSTGELFF